This is a list of T cell receptor beta chains from one sample in a study of T cell clones after liver transplantation. The repertoire was sequenced with immunoSEQ multiplex PCR; TCRdb's copy has only in-frame clones and lacks some. The table has tens of thousands of clones, over 80% seen once; the top ten hold 2.8%. This specimen was CD4+ T cells from blood, taken at the 22-month timepoint. The receptors shown here come from a human patient who received a liver transplant. Some T cells may be supplied by the graft donor. Both conserved end residues are part of each CDR3. D genes are given only for firm matches. Where a row states a size, it is once, few, many or the class of an expanded clone; other rows omit it.

J gene,V gene,D gene,clone size,CDR3 DNA,CDR3 protein
TRBJ2-1,TRBV9,-,once,TGTGCCAGCAGCGTAGGCGGTGTTGAGCAGTTCTTC,CASSVGGVEQFF
TRBJ1-1,TRBV7-3,-,-,TGTGCCAGCAGCGCCTACGCGGGCGCTGAAGCTTTCTTT,CASSAYAGAEAFF
TRBJ2-1,TRBV2,TRBD2,-,TGTGCCAGCAGTAAAACAGCGGGGGGATTGTACAATGAGCAGTTCTTC,CASSKTAGGLYNEQFF
TRBJ1-2,TRBV14,TRBD1,-,TGTGCCAGATGGACAGGGCGAGGCTACACCTTC,CARWTGRGYTF
TRBJ2-3,TRBV6-5,-,-,TGTGCCAGCATGGCCGGTCACGGATACACAGATACGCAGTATTTT,CASMAGHGYTDTQYF
TRBJ1-5,TRBV18,-,few,TGTGCCAGCTCAGCGGGACTCGAGGAGCCCCAGCATTTT,CASSAGLEEPQHF
TRBJ2-7,TRBV7-2,TRBD2,-,TGTGCCAGCAGCAAGCGGGAGTACTACGAGCAGTACTTC,CASSKREYYEQYF
TRBJ1-5,TRBV19,-,-,TGTGCCAGTAGTATTCGGGGGAGTATACAGCCCCAGCATTTT,CASSIRGSIQPQHF
TRBJ2-3,TRBV29-1,-,-,TGCAGCGTAGGTTTGCAAAGCGGTGGAGTATCAGATACGCAGTATTTT,CSVGLQSGGVSDTQYF
TRBJ2-4,TRBV19,-,-,TGTGCCAGTAGTCCGACCGGGACCATCCAAGACATTCAGTACTTC,CASSPTGTIQDIQYF
TRBJ2-1,TRBV7-9,-,-,TGTGCCAGCAGCTTAAGCTCACGCAATGAGCAGTTCTTC,CASSLSSRNEQFF
TRBJ1-2,TRBV10-3,TRBD1,-,TGTGCCATCAGTGAAGACAGGGCTGAGAACTATGGCTACACCTTC,CAISEDRAENYGYTF
TRBJ2-1,TRBV9,TRBD1,-,TGTGCCAGCAGCTTCCGGGGGGGACAGGGGAGTGAGCAGTTCTTC,CASSFRGGQGSEQFF
TRBJ2-2,TRBV7-6,-,-,TGTGCCAGCAGCTTATCTTGGGATACCGGGGAGCTGTTTTTT,CASSLSWDTGELFF
TRBJ2-1,TRBV4-2,-,-,TGTGCCAGCAGCCCTCGGGAACCCCAGAGCAATGAGCAGTTCTTC,CASSPREPQSNEQFF
TRBJ2-3,TRBV6-5,-,-,TGTGCCAGCAGTTCCAGCGACTCTAGCACAGATACGCAGTATTTT,CASSSSDSSTDTQYF
TRBJ1-2,TRBV21-1,-,-,TGTGCCAGCAGCCGTGGGTGGCGGTGTTGGTACACCTTC,CASSRGWRCWYTF
TRBJ2-3,TRBV5-1,TRBD2,once,TGCGCCAGCAGCTCGGGACTAGCGAAAAGCACAGATACGCAGTATTTT,CASSSGLAKSTDTQYF
TRBJ1-5,TRBV28,-,-,TGTGCCAGCGTTCTTCCCAATCAGCCCCAGCATTTT,CASVLPNQPQHF
TRBJ2-3,TRBV14,-,-,TGTGCCAGCAGCCAAGATATTCGGGACTCAGGCACAGATACGCAGTATTTT,CASSQDIRDSGTDTQYF
TRBJ2-1,TRBV30,TRBD2,-,TGTGCCTGGGGTTCTTCGGGACTAGCGGGAGAACGGTCGCAGTTCTTC,CAWGSSGLAGERSQFF
TRBJ1-1,TRBV5-6,-,few,TGTGCCAGCAGCCGAGCTGCGGGGGTGGTGGGCACTGAAGCTTTCTTT,CASSRAAGVVGTEAFF
TRBJ1-2,TRBV10-1,-,-,TGCGCCAGAGCCCCGGAGCCTAACTATGGCTACACCTTC,CARAPEPNYGYTF
TRBJ1-5,TRBV6-5,-,-,TGTGCCAGCAGGGGCGAGTCCTTCCGCAATCAGCCCCAGCATTTT,CASRGESFRNQPQHF
TRBJ2-4,TRBV4-3,-,-,TGCGCCAGCAGCCAAGATTGGGGGGCAGGGTGGGGAATTGCCAAAAACATTCAGTACTTC,CASSQDWGAGWGIAKNIQYF
TRBJ2-7,TRBV13,-,-,TGTGCCAGCAGCCGCAAGGGGGCGGGAGCCACCTACGAGCAGTACTTC,CASSRKGAGATYEQYF
TRBJ2-3,TRBV7-9,TRBD1,-,TGTGCCAGCAGCTTAGGAGCAGGGACAGCTAGCACAGATACGCAGTATTTT,CASSLGAGTASTDTQYF